The 22 T cell receptor beta chains below were found in one sample sequenced in a study of cytomegalovirus exposure and HLA in healthy donors. The PCR ran on 60 Vbeta and 13 Jbeta primers. Here immunoSEQ multiplex PCR was the method, and the copy in TCRdb shows in-frame clones only, minus some. Of approximately 160,000 clones in the sample, approximately 80% are singletons; the top ten hold about 1.5%. Input material: PBMCs. The receptors come from a woman aged 30 to 39 in good health and CMV-seronegative.

This chain connects TRBV28 to TRBJ2-5, with 7 bases lining up with TRBD2. Trimming took 6 bases from V and 5 from J; bases not matched to a gene: 18. The germline CDR1 and CDR2 sequences are MDHEN and SYDVKM. The CDR3 has 17 amino acids. The CDR3 here is CASSSPSTSKRVETQYF. As DNA, the CDR3 is TGTGCCAGCAGCTCCCCCTCGACTAGCAAACGTGTCGAGACCCAGTACTTC.

About this clone: One end of the junction does not line up with germline, which may come from a read error. This chain links TRBV29-1 with TRBJ1-2, with 8 nucleotides matching TRBD1. The length of the CDR3 is 13 residues. The germline gives CDR1 SQVTM, CDR2 ANQGSEA. The CDR3 sequence is CSVVQGGSYGYPF. The CDR3 DNA is TGCAGCGTTGTACAGGGGGGGTCCTATGGCTACCCCTTC.

The gene calls are TRBV2 and TRBJ1-1; 7 bases are shared with TRBD1. There are 14 residues in the CDR3. Germline-derived CDR1 and CDR2 are SNHLY and FYNNEI. V trimming: 2 bases; J trimming: 4 bases; junction bases outside the gene matches: 4. CDR3 coding DNA: TGTGCCAGCAGTGAATCCGCAGGGGGCACTGAAGCTTTCTTT. It is translated as CASSESAGGTEAFF.

The chain uses TRBV11-2 and TRBJ1-2; 9 nucleotides match TRBD1. The V gene end was trimmed by 2 bases and the J gene end by 5 bases; junction bases not matched to a gene: 6. Per the germline V gene, CDR1 is SGHAT and CDR2 is FQNNGV. CDR3 length: 15 residues. The DNA of the CDR3 is TGTGCCAGCAGCTTAAGACAGGGGGTAGGGTATGGCTACACCTTC. Translated: CASSLRQGVGYGYTF. Based on the CDR3 plus reference TRBV11-2 and TRBJ1-2, the full variable domain is EAGVAQSPRYKIIEKRQSVAFWCNPISGHATLYWYQQILGQGPKLLIQFQNNGVVDDSQLPKDRFSAERLKGVDSTLKIQPAKLEDSAVYLCASSLRQGVGYGYTFGSGTRLTVV.

In this sample, this clone turned up a few times. The chain links TRBV25-1 to TRBJ2-3; 7 nucleotides match TRBD2. The germline gives CDR1 MGHDK, CDR2 SYGVNS. V lost 0 bases, J lost 6 bases, and 9 bases stayed unmatched. The CDR3 consists of 16 residues. CDR3 protein: CASSEYTIGRGDTQYF. The CDR3 DNA reads as TGTGCCAGCAGTGAATATACGATCGGGCGGGGGGATACGCAGTATTTT.

The chain is built from TRBV5-6 and TRBJ1-1; D is unclear. The germline V gene encodes CDR1 SGHDT and CDR2 YYEEEE. This CDR3 spans 15 amino acids. V lost 4 bases and J 2 bases, leaving 15 bases between the germline ends. This CDR3 reads CASSPYIRYNTEAFF. The CDR3 DNA follows: TGTGCCAGCAGCCCTTACATCCGTTATAACACTGAAGCTTTCTTT.

This clone was detected only a few times. V is TRBV5-6 and J is TRBJ2-1; D is unresolved. V was shortened by 0 bases and J by 3 bases, with 13 bases between the two germline ends. The CDR3 covers 16 residues. The V gene's germline CDR1 is SGHDT and CDR2 YYEEEE. In DNA form, the CDR3 reads TGTGCCAGCAGCTTGGCGAAGGTAGCCTACTACAATGAGCAGTTCTTC. Translation gives CASSLAKVAYYNEQFF.

The chain employs TRBV4-1 and TRBJ2-7, with 7 bases identical to TRBD2. This CDR3 has 14 residues. CDR1 is MGHRA and CDR2 is YSYEKL in the germline V gene. V dropped 4 bases and J dropped 6; count of bases not matched to a gene: 9. This CDR3 is CASSRTGTTLEQYF. The CDR3 DNA is TGCGCCAGCAGCCGAACCGGGACTACCCTCGAGCAGTACTTC.

The DNA of the CDR3 is TGTGCCAGCAGCTCCTTAGGGACAGGGCAATCCAATGAGCAGTTCTTC. Its protein product is CASSSLGTGQSNEQFF. The V gene is TRBV11-2, the J gene TRBJ2-1, with 9 bases identical to TRBD1. Germline values: CDR1 SGHAT, CDR2 FQNNGV. The CDR3 is 16 residues long. V gave up 4 bases and J gave up 6 bases; unmatched junction bases: 10.

The rearrangement uses TRBV9 and TRBJ2-1, with 7 bases lining up with TRBD2. V lost 4 bases and J lost 8; bases outside the gene matches: 3. Germline-derived CDR1 and CDR2 are SGDLS and YYNGEE. The CDR3 loop spans 12 amino acids. The CDR3: CASSTRGDEQFF. Here the CDR3 DNA reads TGTGCCAGCAGCACTCGGGGGGATGAGCAGTTCTTC.

The chain is built from TRBV30 and TRBJ2-7; D is unresolved. V was shortened by 0 bases and J by 12 bases, with 12 bases between the two germline ends. Germline CDR1 is GTSNPN and CDR2 is SVGIG (reference sequence). The CDR3 spans 11 residues. The CDR3 loop reads CAWSVSSPRYF. In nucleotides, the CDR3 is TGTGCCTGGAGTGTCTCCTCGCCTAGGTACTTC.

The genes are TRBV19 and TRBJ2-3; 7 bases align to TRBD1. V was pared by 7 bases and J by 3 bases, with 7 bases of the junction left unmatched. Per the germline V gene, CDR1 is LNHDA and CDR2 is SQIVND (reference sequence). The CDR3 totals 14 residues. For the CDR3, the DNA is TGTGCCAGTAAAGCCGGGACAGCAACAGATACGCAGTATTTT. The encoded protein is CASKAGTATDTQYF.

The chain couples TRBV30 to TRBJ2-3; TRBD1 is a possible D gene (5 bases). Looked up from germline, CDR1 is GTSNPN and CDR2 is SVGIG (reference sequence). V lost 1 base to trimming and J lost 2 bases, with 10 bases between them. This CDR3 has 14 residues. CDR3 bases: TGTGCCTGGAGTGGGGGCACAAACACAGATACGCAGTATTTT. Protein: CAWSGGTNTDTQYF.

This clone appeared a few times. This chain uses TRBV10-1 with TRBJ2-3; TRBD2 matches at 10 bases. Per the germline V gene, CDR1 is WNHNN and CDR2 is SYGVQD (reference sequence). This CDR3 has 16 residues. Unmatched junction bases numbered 2, after V lost 2 bases and J lost 0 bases. The CDR3 protein is CASSEASGGSTDTQYF. CDR3 nucleotides: TGCGCCAGCAGTGAGGCTAGCGGGGGAAGCACAGATACGCAGTATTTT.

The chain couples TRBV7-9 to TRBJ2-3; TRBD2 agrees at 9 bases. This CDR3 comprises 16 residues. Germline CDR1 and CDR2: SEHNR and FQNEAQ (reference sequence). With V trimmed by 2 bases and J by 2 bases, 5 bases remained unmatched. The CDR3 spells CASSLRLAGPTDTQYF. DNA of the CDR3: TGTGCCAGCAGCTTAAGGCTAGCGGGACCCACAGATACGCAGTATTTT.

This clone was seen more than once but under ten times. V gene TRBV10-3 combines with J gene TRBJ1-3, with 9 bases identical to TRBD1. V dropped 7 bases and J dropped 2; count of bases not matched to a gene: 6. This CDR3 spans 15 amino acids. CDR1 is ENHRY, CDR2 SYGVKD, per germline. This chain's CDR3 is CAITEGTGPGNTIYF. The CDR3 region has the DNA TGTGCCATCACCGAGGGGACAGGGCCTGGAAACACCATATATTTT.

The CDR3 DNA reads TGTGCCACCAGCAGAGAAGGGCGAGGGGGGGAGCTGTTTTTT. This sequence encodes CATSREGRGGELFF. This sequence joins TRBV15 and TRBJ2-2, with a possible D match to TRBD2 (5 bases). CDR1 LNHNV and CDR2 YYDKDF come from the germline V gene (reference sequence). The CDR3 has 14 residues. The V end lost 0 bases, the J end lost 8 bases, and 10 bases lay between the germline ends.

The chain couples TRBV10-1 to TRBJ2-3, with TRBD1 identical over 9 bases. The germline V gene has CDR1 WNHNN and CDR2 SYGVQD (reference sequence). With 5 bases clipped from V and 6 bases from J, the junction kept 6 bases outside the gene matches. The CDR3 consists of 14 residues. The CDR3 sequence is CASSSGQGTDTQYF. CDR3 coding DNA: TGCGCCAGCAGTTCCGGACAGGGGACCGATACGCAGTATTTT.

This chain links TRBV5-1 with TRBJ2-5; 9 bases are shared with TRBD1. The CDR3 sequence is 17 residues long. Per the germline V gene, CDR1 is SGHRS and CDR2 is YFSETQ. V gave up 4 bases and J gave up 5 bases; unmatched junction bases: 15. In nucleotides, the CDR3 is TGCGCCAGCAGCGTAAAGATCACAGGGGGCGCCGGGGAGACCCAGTACTTC. Translation gives CASSVKITGGAGETQYF.

The chain employs TRBV7-9 and TRBJ2-1, with 9 bases that match TRBD2. Germline V gene sequence: CDR1 SEHNR, CDR2 FQNEAQ (reference sequence). V was pared by 2 bases and J by 6 bases, with 8 bases of the junction left unmatched. The CDR3 sequence is 16 residues long. CDR3 amino acids: CASSLLRGGMSNEQFF. In DNA form, the CDR3 reads TGTGCCAGCAGCTTATTGCGGGGGGGAATGTCCAATGAGCAGTTCTTC.

The chain uses TRBV30 and TRBJ2-7; D may be TRBD2 (6 bases). V lost 4 bases and J lost 5, with 12 bases in between. CDR1 and CDR2 from the germline V gene are GTSNPN and SVGIG (reference sequence). This CDR3 has 12 amino acids. This chain's CDR3 is CAWKGWEDEQYF. The DNA for the CDR3 is TGTGCCTGGAAGGGATGGGAGGACGAGCAGTACTTC.

The chain carries TRBV5-6 and TRBJ1-2; D remains ambiguous. This CDR3 region has 16 residues. V was pared by 0 bases and J by 0 bases, with 12 bases between. Germline CDR1 reads SGHDT; CDR2 reads YYEEEE. In DNA, the CDR3 is TGTGCCAGCAGCTTGGGTGACTCTCGAGCTAACTATGGCTACACCTTC. Amino acid sequence: CASSLGDSRANYGYTF. The full variable domain, completed using reference TRBV5-6 and TRBJ1-2, is DAGVTQSPTHLIKTRGQQVTLRCSPKSGHDTVSWYQQALGQGPQFIFQYYEEEERQRGNFPDRFSGHQFPNYSSELNVNALLLGDSALYLCASSLGDSRANYGYTFGSGTRLTVV.